This T cell receptor (beta chain) was sequenced in a study of blood T cell repertoires in COVID-19. This clone was counted a few times. The CDR3 consists of 14 residues. Germline V lookup: CDR1 LNHDA, CDR2 SQIVND (reference sequence). Trimming removed 3 bases at V and 6 bases at J, with 12 bases between. How the authors handled the data: The authors estimated nucleated cell counts from reference gene primer amplification. The repertoire was sequenced with immunoSEQ multiplex PCR; TCRdb's copy has only in-frame clones and lacks some. V and J calls and clone size follow that table, whereas D and trimming were derived from the DNA. This table has 60,000 or so clones, roughly four fifths appearing once.

V and J are TRBV19 and TRBJ1-5; maybe TRBD1 (5 bases). The clonotype comes from a man in his sixties with acute or convalescent COVID-19. Input material: peripheral blood. CDR3 nucleotides: TGTGCCAGTAGTATCTCTCAGGGTCGTCAGCCCCAGCATTTT. It specifies CASSISQGRQPQHF.